Sequencing of this TCR beta chain was carried out in a study of shared clonotypes between healthy human individuals. Study-level findings and limits: Generation probability values for non-shared clonotypes were lower than those for clonotypes shared by all four donors.

CD4+ cells underwent separation, giving CD45RA+ naive and CD45RA-negative memory subsets. Genomic DNA of every subset was divided equally among multiple immunoSEQ plates. The protocol was immunoSEQ multiplex PCR, while the TCRdb copy is restricted to in-frame clones and leaves out a portion. The table has 2 million to 2.5 million clones, under 97% seen once. In the case of this clone: Its target is not known.

CDR1 is MNHEY, CDR2 SVGAGI, per germline. The CDR3 consists of 12 residues. V lost 6 bases and J lost 4, with 6 bases in between. This clonotype originated in a man younger than 35 in good health. The V and J genes are TRBV6-5 and TRBJ2-2; D unclear. The sample consisted of naive CD4+ T cells sorted from blood. The subset: CD45RA+ positively selected. CDR3 protein: CASRDGTGELFF. CDR3 DNA sequence: TGTGCCAGCAGGGACGGCACCGGGGAGCTGTTTTTT.